These 2 T cell receptor beta chains share one sample of origin, sequenced in a study of shared clonotypes between healthy human individuals (dated by TCRdb to 2018 to 2020). Library method: the immunoSEQ multiplex PCR assay. Not all clones reach the TCRdb copy of this immuneACCESS table, which keeps in-frame sequences only. Checked studies attribute under half of the gap to unresolved V genes and leave the rest unexplained. Present in this sample are 550,000 to 800,000 clones, under 80% of which were seen just once. Over 1.5% of the sample is taken by the ten largest. The sequenced sample consisted of memory CD4+ T cells sorted from blood. The sample's cell subset or site, from its label and the paper: CD45RA-negative fraction. These receptors were collected from a woman under 40 in good health.

The rearrangement uses TRBV5-5 and TRBJ2-5; 7 positions match TRBD2. Germline V gene data show CDR1 as SGHKS and CDR2 as YYEKEE (reference sequence). The J segment lost 5 bases and the V segment lost 2 bases, leaving 3 bases of the junction unmatched. CDR3 length equals 13 residues. The CDR3 sequence is CASSFVGRETQYF. The CDR3 DNA sequence: TGTGCCAGCAGCTTTGTCGGGAGGGAGACCCAGTACTTC.

This clone was counted a single time. J is TRBJ2-7 and V is TRBV6-6; 11 bases line up with TRBD2. Germline values: CDR1 MNHNY, CDR2 SVGAGI (reference sequence). The CDR3 spans 12 residues. J gave up 6 bases and V 6 bases, and 1 base lay outside the gene matches. DNA for the CDR3: TGTGCCAGCAGCGGGACTAGCGGCGAGCAGTACTTC. Protein: CASSGTSGEQYF.